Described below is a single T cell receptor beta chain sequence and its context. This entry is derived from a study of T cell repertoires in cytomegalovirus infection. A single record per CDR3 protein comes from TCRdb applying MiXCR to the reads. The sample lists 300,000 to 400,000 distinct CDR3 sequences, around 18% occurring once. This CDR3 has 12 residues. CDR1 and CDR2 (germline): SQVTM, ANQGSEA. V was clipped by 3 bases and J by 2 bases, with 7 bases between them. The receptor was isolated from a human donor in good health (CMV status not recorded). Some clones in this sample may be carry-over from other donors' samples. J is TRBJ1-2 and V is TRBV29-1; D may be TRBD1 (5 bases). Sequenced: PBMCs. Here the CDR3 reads CSVEYRNYGYTF. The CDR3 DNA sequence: TGCAGCGTTGAGTACAGGAACTATGGCTACACCTTC.